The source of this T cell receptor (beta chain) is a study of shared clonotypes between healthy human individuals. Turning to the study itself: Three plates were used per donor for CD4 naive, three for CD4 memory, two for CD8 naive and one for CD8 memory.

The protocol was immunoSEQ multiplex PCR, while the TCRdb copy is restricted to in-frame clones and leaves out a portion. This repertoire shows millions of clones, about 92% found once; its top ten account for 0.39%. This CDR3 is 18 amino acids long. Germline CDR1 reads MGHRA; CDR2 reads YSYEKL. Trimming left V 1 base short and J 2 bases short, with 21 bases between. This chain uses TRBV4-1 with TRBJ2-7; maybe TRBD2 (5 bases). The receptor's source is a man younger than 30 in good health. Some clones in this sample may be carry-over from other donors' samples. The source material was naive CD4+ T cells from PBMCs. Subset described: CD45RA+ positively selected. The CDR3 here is CASSQVVSVGGDTYEQYF. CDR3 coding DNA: TGCGCCAGCAGCCAAGTTGTTTCGGTCGGAGGAGATACCTACGAGCAGTACTTC.